The 20 T cell receptor beta chains below come from one sample, sequenced in a study of cytomegalovirus exposure and HLA in healthy donors. Amplification used 60 Vbeta primers and 13 Jbeta primers. Clones were read by immunoSEQ multiplex PCR, and TCRdb kept only the in-frame ones, dropping some. The top ten hold roughly 4% of the sample, which has 95,000 to 150,000 clones, 65% to 85% seen once. Sequences were obtained from PBMCs. The receptors come from a young man in good health and CMV-seropositive.

The chain recombines TRBV7-9 with TRBJ1-2; 7 nucleotides match TRBD1. Per germline, CDR1 SEHNR and CDR2 FQNEAQ (reference sequence). J gave up 4 bases and V 2 bases, and 4 bases lay outside the gene matches. The CDR3 runs to 14 residues. The CDR3 DNA follows: TGTGCCAGCAGCTTAACAGGGGAACCCTATGGCTACACCTTC. It codes for CASSLTGEPYGYTF.

The chain employs TRBV25-1 and TRBJ1-1, with D maybe TRBD1 (5 bases). The CDR3 spans 14 residues. From germline, CDR1 is MGHDK and CDR2 SYGVNS. Deletions cut 3 bases from V and 4 bases from J, with 12 bases between. CDR3 sequence: CASSDRGESTEAFF. The CDR3 DNA is TGTGCCAGCAGTGACCGGGGGGAAAGCACTGAAGCTTTCTTT.

The V gene is TRBV9, the J gene TRBJ1-2; weak D call: TRBD1 (6 bases). The CDR3 totals 15 residues. Trimming shortened V by 0 bases and J by 5 bases, and 14 bases separated the two germline ends. Germline values: CDR1 SGDLS, CDR2 YYNGEE. The CDR3 coding sequence is TGTGCCAGCAGCGTAGTAGGACAGAATGTATATGGCTACACCTTC. Encoded protein: CASSVVGQNVYGYTF.

This clone was seen a handful of times. The gene calls are TRBV4-3 and TRBJ1-2; TRBD1 aligns across 9 bases. Germline CDR1 is LGHNA and CDR2 is YSLEER. CDR3 length equals 14 residues. After removal of 4 bases from V and 9 bases from J, the junction contained 9 bases not matched to a gene. The CDR3 sequence: CASSRQQGADSYTF. The CDR3 DNA follows: TGCGCCAGCAGCCGGCAACAGGGGGCTGATAGCTACACCTTC.

J is TRBJ1-1 and V is TRBV27, with D possibly TRBD1 on 5 matching bases. Germline V gene data show CDR1 as MNHEY and CDR2 as SMNVEV (reference sequence). V dropped 10 bases and J dropped 2 bases, with 14 bases sitting between them. The CDR3 covers 13 residues. The CDR3 DNA is TGTGCCACTGGGTCCGGGGGAAACACTGAAGCTTTCTTT. Its protein is CATGSGGNTEAFF.

This chain joins TRBV7-6 and TRBJ1-1; D remains ambiguous. This CDR3 contains 14 residues. Germline loops: CDR1 SGHVS, CDR2 FNYEAQ. Trimming took 0 bases from V and 1 from J, leaving 6 bases between them. The CDR3 is CASSLAPGNTEAFF. As DNA, the CDR3 is TGTGCCAGCAGCTTAGCGCCCGGGAACACTGAAGCTTTCTTT.

The rearrangement joins TRBV12-1 to TRBJ2-7; whether TRBD1, the table's D call, matches the DNA was not checked. TRBV12-1 is a recognized pseudogene. The CDR3 spans 22 residues. CDR3 sequence reads: CASSFGLLPPGQPPDATYEQYF. Written as DNA, the CDR3 is TGTGCCAGCAGCTTTGGGTTGCTACCTCCGGGACAGCCCCCCGACGCAACCTACGAGCAGTACTTC.

This clone was seen only a few times. The chain is built from TRBV5-1 and TRBJ1-1; D remains ambiguous. This CDR3 has 13 residues. Trimming cost V 0 bases and J 0 bases, with 3 bases left between them. The germline CDR1 and CDR2 sequences are SGHRS and YFSETQ. This CDR3 is CASSLDLNTEAFF. CDR3 in DNA: TGCGCCAGCAGCTTGGACTTGAACACTGAAGCTTTCTTT.

The chain links TRBV19 to TRBJ2-1; 8 bases are shared with TRBD1. From germline, CDR1 is LNHDA and CDR2 SQIVND (reference sequence). V lost 5 bases, J lost 9 bases, and 9 bases stayed unmatched. This CDR3 has 14 amino acids. The CDR3 is CASSVTKQGVEQFF. CDR3 DNA sequence: TGTGCCAGTAGTGTGACGAAACAGGGGGTTGAGCAGTTCTTC.

The chain is built from TRBV6-1 and TRBJ2-3, with TRBD2 matching 7 bases. In germline, CDR1 is MNHNS, CDR2 SASEGT. V gave up 3 bases and J gave up 2 bases; unmatched junction bases: 2. This CDR3 contains 14 residues. In DNA, the CDR3 is TGTGCCAGCAGTGACCTAGCGGTCACAGATACGCAGTATTTT. It translates to CASSDLAVTDTQYF.

The table lists this clone with a count of one. The chain combines TRBV27 with TRBJ1-1, with 9 bases aligning to TRBD1. V dropped 5 bases and J dropped 4; count of bases not matched to a gene: 5. The length of the CDR3 is 14 residues. Germline V gene data show CDR1 as MNHEY and CDR2 as SMNVEV (reference sequence). CDR3: CASSPQTGGTEAFF. The CDR3 nucleotides read TGTGCCAGCAGTCCCCAGACAGGGGGCACTGAAGCTTTCTTT.

The rearrangement joins TRBV5-4 to TRBJ1-1, with D possibly TRBD1 on 5 matching bases. This CDR3 has 13 amino acids. Germline V CDR1 and CDR2: SGHNT, YYREEE (reference sequence). V lost 4 bases and J 4 bases, leaving 11 bases between the germline ends. The CDR3, as DNA: TGTGCCAGCAGCACCGGACATCGCACTGAAGCTTTCTTT. Its protein is CASSTGHRTEAFF.

The rearrangement joins TRBV14 to TRBJ1-3, with TRBD1 identical over 9 bases. Germline V CDR1 and CDR2: SGHDN, FVKESK. The CDR3 totals 13 residues. Trimming took 9 bases from V and 2 from J; bases not matched to a gene: 2. The chain's CDR3 is CASGTGPGNTIYF. Written as DNA, the CDR3 is TGTGCCAGTGGGACAGGGCCTGGAAACACCATATATTTT.

This chain joins TRBV10-3 and TRBJ2-2, with 9 bases fitting TRBD1. The CDR3 runs 13 residues. The junction had 5 bases not matched to a gene; V was cut back by 9 bases and J by 6 bases. The V gene's germline CDR1 is ENHRY and CDR2 SYGVKD. The CDR3 DNA is TGTGCCATGGGACAGGGCCACTCCGGGGAGCTGTTTTTT. Amino acid sequence: CAMGQGHSGELFF.

The chain combines TRBV5-6 with TRBJ1-6, with 11 nucleotides matching TRBD1. V was pared by 5 bases and J by 9 bases, with 4 bases of the junction left unmatched. This CDR3 has 14 amino acids. Germline assignment: CDR1 SGHDT and CDR2 YYEEEE. CDR3 region: CASSTGTGGSPLHF. The CDR3 DNA follows: TGTGCCAGCAGTACCGGGACAGGGGGTTCACCCCTCCACTTT.

The chain couples TRBV30 to TRBJ2-2; D perhaps matches TRBD2 (5 bases). Germline V gene lookup returns CDR1 GTSNPN and CDR2 SVGIG (reference sequence). Trimming stripped 5 bases from V and 0 bases from J, with 13 bases between. This CDR3 spans 15 amino acids. CDR3 residues: CAWGLETSNTGELFF. The CDR3 DNA reads TGTGCCTGGGGACTGGAAACTTCGAACACCGGGGAGCTGTTTTTT. Variable domain in full (rest from reference TRBV30 and TRBJ2-2): SQTIHQWPATLVQPVGSPLSLECTVEGTSNPNLYWYRQAAGRGLQLLFYSVGIGQISSEVPQNLSASRPQDRQFILSSKKLLLSDSGFYLCAWGLETSNTGELFFGEGSRLTVL.

As regards this clone: At one of its ends the junction is not consistent with the germline gene, which may arise from a read error. This sequence joins TRBV4-2 and TRBJ2-7; D is unclear. This CDR3 spans 11 amino acids. The germline CDR1 and CDR2 sequences are LGHNA and YNFKEQ. CDR3 in amino acids: CASSQGYYPIF. The DNA of the CDR3 is TGTGCCAGCAGCCAAGGGTATTACCCTATCTTC.

Comments on this clone: Its ends do not fully match the called genes, so a read error is possible. The V call is TRBV7-9, the J call TRBJ2-7; 8 bases are shared with TRBD1. CDR1 is SEHNR and CDR2 is FQNEAQ in the germline V gene (reference sequence). This CDR3 has 14 amino acids. The CDR3 spells CSSSGQGATYEQYF. The CDR3 nucleotides read TGTTCCAGCAGCGGACAGGGCGCCACCTACGAGCAGTACTTC.

V and J are TRBV19 and TRBJ2-1; unclear D gene. The CDR3 spans 11 residues. V was pared by 3 bases and J by 9 bases, with 6 bases between. CDR1 is LNHDA and CDR2 is SQIVND in the germline V gene (reference sequence). The CDR3 nucleotides are TGTGCCAGTAGTATGGCCCGTGAGCAGTTCTTC. Encoded protein: CASSMAREQFF. Complete variable domain (other parts from reference TRBV19 and TRBJ2-1): DGGITQSPKYLFRKEGQNVTLSCEQNLNHDAMYWYRQDPGQGLRLIYYSQIVNDFQKGDIAEGYSVSREKKESFPLTVTSAQKNPTAFYLCASSMAREQFFGPGTRLTVL.

The genes are TRBV7-2 and TRBJ1-3; TRBD1 might be the D (5 bases). The CDR3 is made up of 14 amino acids. Germline CDR1 reads SGHTA; CDR2 reads FQGNSA. Trimming removed 8 bases from V and 1 base from J, with 12 bases in between. The chain's CDR3 is CASLGVGSGNTIYF. CDR3 DNA: TGTGCCAGCCTAGGGGTTGGGTCTGGAAACACCATATATTTT.